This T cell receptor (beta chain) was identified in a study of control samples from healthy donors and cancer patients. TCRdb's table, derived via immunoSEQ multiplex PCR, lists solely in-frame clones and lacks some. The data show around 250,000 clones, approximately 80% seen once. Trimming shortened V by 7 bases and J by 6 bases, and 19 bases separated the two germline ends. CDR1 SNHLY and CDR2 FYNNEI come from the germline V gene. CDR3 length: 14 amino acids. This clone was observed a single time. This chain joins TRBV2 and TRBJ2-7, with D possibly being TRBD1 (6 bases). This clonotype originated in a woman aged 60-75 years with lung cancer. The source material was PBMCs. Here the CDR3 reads CASNSQGARIEQYF. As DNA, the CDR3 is TGTGCCAGCAACTCACAGGGTGCCCGAATCGAGCAGTACTTC.